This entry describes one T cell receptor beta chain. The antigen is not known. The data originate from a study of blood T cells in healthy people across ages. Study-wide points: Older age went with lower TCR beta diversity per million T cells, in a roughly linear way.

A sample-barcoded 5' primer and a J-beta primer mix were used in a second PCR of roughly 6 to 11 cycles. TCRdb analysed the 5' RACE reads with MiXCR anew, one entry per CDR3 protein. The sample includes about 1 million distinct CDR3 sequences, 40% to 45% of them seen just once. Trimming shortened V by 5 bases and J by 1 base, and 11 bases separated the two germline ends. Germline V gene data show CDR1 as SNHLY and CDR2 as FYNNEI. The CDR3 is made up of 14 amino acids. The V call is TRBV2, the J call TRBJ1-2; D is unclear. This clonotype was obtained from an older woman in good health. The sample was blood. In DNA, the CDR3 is TGTGCCAGCAGTATGGACCTCCTTAACTATGGCTACACCTTC. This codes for CASSMDLLNYGYTF.